Below, 11 T cell receptor beta chains from the same sample are listed, as sequenced in a study of shared clonotypes between healthy human individuals. TCRdb's table, derived via immunoSEQ multiplex PCR, lists solely in-frame clones and lacks some. The repertoire includes about a million clones, roughly 80% of them detected once, and 0.85% to 1% sits in the top ten. The specimen sequenced was memory CD4+ T cells from PBMCs. Subset defined: CD45RA-negative fraction. Receptors originate from a man between 18 and 29 years old in good health. Some clones in this sample may be carry-over from other donors' samples.

This clone has just one count. V gene TRBV11-1 combines with J gene TRBJ2-2, with D tentatively TRBD2 (6 bases). With 0 bases removed from V and 5 bases from J, the gap between germline ends came to 16 bases. This CDR3 region has 17 residues. Germline CDR1 SGHAT, CDR2 FQDESV (reference sequence). The DNA of the CDR3 is TGTGCCAGCAGCTTAGCTCCGGGGGTTAAGGGGACCGGGGAGCTGTTTTTT. Translation gives CASSLAPGVKGTGELFF.

The chain carries TRBV7-2 and TRBJ1-1, with D unresolved. Germline CDR1 reads SGHTA; CDR2 reads FQGNSA. The CDR3 has 15 amino acids. The V and J ends lost 6 bases and 0 bases respectively, with 14 bases between them. This CDR3 reads CASSYHSNMNTEAFF. The CDR3 nucleotides read TGTGCCAGCAGTTATCACAGTAACATGAACACTGAAGCTTTCTTT.

The V call is TRBV7-6, the J call TRBJ2-7; the match to TRBD2 covers 9 bases. CDR3 length: 15 residues. From germline, CDR1 is SGHVS and CDR2 FNYEAQ. V lost 0 bases, J lost 2 bases, and 2 bases stayed unmatched. The CDR3 reads CASSLAPSGAYEQYF. DNA for the CDR3: TGTGCCAGCAGCTTAGCGCCTAGCGGGGCCTACGAGCAGTACTTC.

This clone was recorded only once. This rearrangement joins TRBV15 to TRBJ2-1; 9 bases agree with TRBD1. CDR1 and CDR2 from the germline V gene are LNHNV and YYDKDF (reference sequence). The CDR3 runs to 15 residues. V lost 8 bases, J lost 5 bases, and 10 bases stayed unmatched. CDR3 sequence: CATGARDRGNNEQFF. The CDR3 nucleotides are TGTGCCACCGGGGCGCGAGACAGGGGGAACAATGAGCAGTTCTTC.

Worth noting for this clone: A much bigger clone sits one base away, suggesting this may be a read error. DNA of the CDR3: TGTGCCAGCAGGCTACGGGCACAGGGAGACACTGGAGCTTTCTTT. This codes for CASRLRAQGDTGAFF. The gene calls are TRBV5-4 and TRBJ1-1; a weak D match, TRBD1 (6 bases). The CDR3 extends over 15 amino acids. Germline V gene data show CDR1 as SGHNT and CDR2 as YYREEE (reference sequence).

DNA for the CDR3: TGTGCCAGCAGCTCCCAGACAGAGGGTCAGCCCCAGCATTTT. Its protein is CASSSQTEGQPQHF. The J gene is TRBJ1-5, the V gene TRBV7-9; perhaps TRBD1 as D (5 bases). Germline CDR1 reads SEHNR; CDR2 reads FQNEAQ (reference sequence). V was trimmed by 4 bases and J by 6 bases, leaving 13 bases between them. The CDR3 has 14 residues.

This chain uses TRBV30 with TRBJ2-7; D may correspond to TRBD1 or TRBD2 (5 bases each). V was clipped by 0 bases and J by 5 bases, with 14 bases between them. The CDR3 extends over 14 amino acids. In germline, CDR1 is GTSNPN, CDR2 SVGIG (reference sequence). CDR3 region: CAWSVGGLVDEQYF. In DNA, the CDR3 is TGTGCCTGGAGTGTTGGGGGTTTGGTCGACGAGCAGTACTTC.

Only a few counts were recorded for this clone. This sequence joins TRBV10-1 and TRBJ2-1; 7 nucleotides agree with TRBD2. J lost 9 bases, V lost 8 bases, and 10 bases had no gene match. Germline V CDR1 and CDR2: WNHNN, SYGVQD (reference sequence). The CDR3 consists of 13 residues. Here the CDR3 reads CASGSGISGEQFF. DNA of the CDR3: TGCGCCAGCGGGAGCGGGATTTCGGGTGAGCAGTTCTTC.

The chain uses TRBV15 and TRBJ2-1; the D gene could be TRBD1 or TRBD2 (6 bases each). Germline CDR1 is LNHNV and CDR2 is YYDKDF (reference sequence). V lost 5 bases and J 8 bases, leaving 13 bases between the germline ends. This CDR3 is built from 13 residues. The CDR3 DNA reads as TGTGCCACCAGCCGTGGGGGCGGGGATGAGCAGTTCTTC. Translation: CATSRGGGDEQFF.

As to this clone: At one end, the junction sequence differs from germline, possibly due to a read error. This chain uses TRBV14 with TRBJ1-2; D is ambiguous. The CDR3 is 14 amino acids. Germline lookup yields CDR1 SGHDN and CDR2 FVKESK. In nucleotides, the CDR3 is TGTGCCAGCAGCCAGACTGACGGACGCTATGGCGACACCTTC. It encodes CASSQTDGRYGDTF.

A few counts support this clone. The chain combines TRBV7-8 with TRBJ1-2, with TRBD1 identical over 8 bases. This CDR3 has 14 amino acids. The ends lost 4 bases at V and 7 bases at J; junction bases unmatched: 8. Germline values: CDR1 SGHVS, CDR2 FQNEAQ. The CDR3 bases are TGTGCCAGCAGCTCAGGACAGGGCGTGGGTGGCTACACCTTC. Translated: CASSSGQGVGGYTF. The whole variable domain, remainder taken from reference TRBV7-8 and TRBJ1-2, is GAGVSQSPRYKVAKRGQDVALRCDPISGHVSLFWYQQALGQGPEFLTYFQNEAQLDKSGLPSDRFFAERPEGSVSTLKIQRTQQEDSAVYLCASSSGQGVGGYTFGSGTRLTVV.